Below, 18 T cell receptor beta chains from the same sample are listed, as sequenced in a study of blood T cells in healthy people across ages. PCR was performed a second time for roughly 7 to 12 cycles using a sample-barcoded 5' primer and a J-beta primer mix. TCRdb ran MiXCR on the 5' RACE reads and lists one entry per CDR3 protein. The data show over 950,000 distinct CDR3 sequences, 35% to 45% seen once. Sequencing used blood. The receptor set was obtained from a man aged 18 to 29 in good health.

The rearrangement joins TRBV18 to TRBJ2-3; 8 bases map to TRBD1. The germline CDR1 and CDR2 sequences are KGHSH and LQKENI. This CDR3 is 16 amino acids long. The V gene end was trimmed by 3 bases and the J gene end by 1 base; junction bases not matched to a gene: 6. CDR3 nucleotide sequence: TGTGCCAGCTCACCGACAGGGGTTGGGCGCACAGATACGCAGTATTTT. Amino acids: CASSPTGVGRTDTQYF.

Ten or more counts support this clonotype. The rearrangement uses TRBV20-1 and TRBJ1-2; D remains ambiguous. There are 14 residues in the CDR3. V lost 5 bases and J 0 bases, leaving 13 bases between the germline ends. Germline V gives CDR1 DFQATT, CDR2 SNEGSKA (reference sequence). The CDR3 sequence is CSAPEDEANYGYTF. CDR3 nucleotides: TGCAGTGCTCCTGAGGACGAAGCTAACTATGGCTACACCTTC.

The chain recombines TRBV29-1 with TRBJ2-3; D remains unclear. V was shortened by 8 bases and J by 2 bases, with 14 bases between the two germline ends. CDR1 and CDR2 (germline): SQVTM, ANQGSEA. The CDR3 totals 13 residues. The CDR3 bases are TGCAGCCCACGTTTGGGGAACACAGATACGCAGTATTTT. Its translation is CSPRLGNTDTQYF.

In this sample, this clonotype turned up a few times. V is TRBV24-1 and J is TRBJ1-2; tentative D call: TRBD1 (6 bases). V shed 3 bases and J shed 2 bases, with 9 bases lying between them. The CDR3 is made up of 14 amino acids. CDR1 KGHDR and CDR2 SFDVKD come from the germline V gene. The CDR3 region has the DNA TGTGCCACCAGTGATGCGGACAGAAACTATGGCTACACCTTC. It specifies CATSDADRNYGYTF.

This chain uses TRBV28 with TRBJ2-5; D is uncertain. The ends were cut back, 6 bases at V and 0 bases at J, with 14 bases in the middle. Germline V CDR1 and CDR2: MDHEN, SYDVKM. The CDR3 runs 15 residues. The CDR3 spells CASSPRLVNQETQYF. CDR3 coding DNA: TGTGCCAGCAGCCCACGGCTAGTTAACCAAGAGACCCAGTACTTC.

The chain carries TRBV24-1 and TRBJ2-1; 7 positions match TRBD1. The V and J ends lost 5 bases and 5 bases, in that order; junction bases with no gene match: 14. Germline V gives CDR1 KGHDR, CDR2 SFDVKD. The length of the CDR3 is 17 residues. CDR3 nucleotide sequence: TGTGCCACCAGTGTTTCCCCGGACAGGTACGTAAACAATGAGCAGTTCTTC. Translated: CATSVSPDRYVNNEQFF.

This clonotype occurred a few times. The chain carries TRBV5-1 and TRBJ1-2; D unresolved. CDR3 length equals 15 residues. V was pared by 0 bases and J by 6 bases, with 15 bases between. The V gene's germline CDR1 is SGHRS and CDR2 YFSETQ. The CDR3 loop is CASSLEVRRWDGYTF. The CDR3 DNA follows: TGCGCCAGCAGCTTGGAAGTCAGGAGGTGGGATGGCTACACCTTC.

The chain carries TRBV11-2 and TRBJ2-7; possible D gene TRBD1, 6 bases. The germline V gene has CDR1 SGHAT and CDR2 FQNNGV. The CDR3 is 15 amino acids. V lost 5 bases and J lost 2, with 16 bases in between. The CDR3 DNA is TGTGCCAGCAGCACTTCCAGGGACATAGCCTACGAGCAGTACTTC. Protein product: CASSTSRDIAYEQYF.

The chain links TRBV20-1 to TRBJ1-5, with D tentatively TRBD1 (5 bases). Germline V gene data show CDR1 as DFQATT and CDR2 as SNEGSKA (reference sequence). V was shortened by 5 bases and J by 2 bases, with 10 bases between the two germline ends. This CDR3 spans 13 amino acids. CDR3 DNA sequence: TGCAGTGCTGAGAGGGGAGGCAATCAGCCCCAGCATTTT. It translates to CSAERGGNQPQHF.

This clonotype showed up just once. This could be a read error, since a much larger clone is one nucleotide away. V is TRBV29-1 and J is TRBJ1-2, with D possibly TRBD1 on 5 matching bases. Germline values: CDR1 SQVTM, CDR2 ANQGSEA. CDR3 size: 13 residues. CDR3 nucleotide sequence: TGCAGCGTCCTGACAGCCAGTAAGGATGGCTGCACCTTC. Encoded protein: CSVLTASKDGCTF.

This clonotype was detected ten times or more. The CDR3 nucleotides are TGCAGCGTTGGACGGACGAACACTGAAGCTTTCTTT. Amino acids: CSVGRTNTEAFF. The chain employs TRBV29-1 and TRBJ1-1, with no clear D. Trimming took off 4 bases at V and 1 base at J, with 7 bases between the two ends. The CDR3 has 12 amino acids. CDR1 is SQVTM and CDR2 is ANQGSEA in the germline V gene.

This clonotype appeared a few times. J is TRBJ2-3 and V is TRBV4-3; TRBD1 matches 9 bases. Looked up from germline, CDR1 is LGHNA and CDR2 is YSLEER. The CDR3 is 17 residues long. Trimming removed 6 bases from V and 3 bases from J; junction bases left unmatched: 13. The CDR3 region is CASSRGTGQGLTDTQYF. The CDR3 DNA reads TGCGCCAGCAGTAGGGGGACGGGACAGGGTCTAACAGATACGCAGTATTTT.

The rearrangement joins TRBV24-1 to TRBJ2-1; perhaps D is TRBD1 or TRBD2 (5 bases each). V was pared by 2 bases and J by 8 bases, with 12 bases between. Germline loops: CDR1 KGHDR, CDR2 SFDVKD. This CDR3 comprises 14 residues. This CDR3 is CATSDSGAFDEQFF. The DNA for the CDR3 is TGTGCCACCAGTGATTCCGGGGCCTTCGATGAGCAGTTCTTC.

The J gene is TRBJ1-1, the V gene TRBV25-1; a weak D match, TRBD1 (6 bases). V lost 3 bases and J lost 3, with 14 bases in between. Per the germline V gene, CDR1 is MGHDK and CDR2 is SYGVNS. This CDR3 has 15 amino acids. CDR3 coding DNA: TGTGCCAGCAGTGAGTCAGGACAGTGGGACACTGAAGCTTTCTTT. Translating gives CASSESGQWDTEAFF.

The chain recombines TRBV20-1 with TRBJ1-1; D gene ambiguous. The V end was cut by 0 bases, the J end by 10 bases, with 12 bases between. CDR1 is DFQATT, CDR2 SNEGSKA, per germline (reference sequence). The CDR3 is 12 residues long. The CDR3 protein is CSARDQNKGAFF. Written as DNA, the CDR3 is TGCAGTGCTAGAGACCAAAATAAGGGAGCTTTCTTT.

This clonotype occurred many times. The chain employs TRBV6-5 and TRBJ2-7; the D is unclear. The V gene's germline CDR1 is MNHEY and CDR2 SVGAGI. The CDR3 is 15 residues long. The V gene lost 3 bases and the J gene lost 2 bases, with 14 bases spanning the gap. CDR3 region: CASSYTLSVPYEQYF. The CDR3 DNA reads as TGTGCCAGCAGTTATACCCTGTCGGTTCCCTACGAGCAGTACTTC.

V gene TRBV9 combines with J gene TRBJ1-4; D call uncertain. Germline-derived CDR1 and CDR2 are SGDLS and YYNGEE. Trimming cost V 0 bases and J 5 bases, with 11 bases left between them. This CDR3 comprises 15 residues. The CDR3 bases are TGTGCCAGCAGCGTAGGTGGCGGCAGGAATGAAAAACTGTTTTTT. It is translated as CASSVGGGRNEKLFF.

The rearrangement joins TRBV12-3 or TRBV12-4 to TRBJ1-2; the D is unclear. V lost 6 bases and J lost 4, with 18 bases in between. The CDR3 covers 15 residues. DNA of the CDR3: TGTGCCAGCAGGAAGGACGAAAATGTTTTCTATGGCTACACCTTC. It codes for CASRKDENVFYGYTF.